This T cell receptor beta chain was found in a study of cytomegalovirus exposure and HLA in healthy donors. Study as a whole: The roughly 660 first-cohort repertoires shared a platform with the approximately 120 validation repertoires, as reported in a later analysis.

Overall study results and limits: It was confirmed in vitro that a few of the CMV-associated chains were specific for CMV antigens. The tendency of first-cohort TCR clusters to co-occur in the roughly 110 validation repertoires emerged from a later analysis. There were some public TCRs occurring in many donors, but most TCR sequences were rare.

On this clone: Its target is unknown.

Some clones are missing from TCRdb's copy, which holds only in-frame ones; the method was immunoSEQ multiplex PCR. Here the sample spans about 120,000 clones, over 75% being singletons. Germline CDR1 and CDR2: SGHDN and FVKESK. V lost 0 bases and J lost 3; bases outside the gene matches: 3. This CDR3 is 15 amino acids long. The chain couples TRBV14 to TRBJ2-3; TRBD1 matches at 7 bases. The source is a woman between 18 and 29 years old in good health and CMV-seropositive. The specimen sequenced was PBMCs. CDR3 coding DNA: TGTGCCAGCAGCCAAGATCAGGGGGTAACAGATACGCAGTATTTT. It encodes CASSQDQGVTDTQYF.